Shown below are 23 T cell receptor beta chains from a single sample sequenced in a study of somatic mutations in cytotoxic T cells in rheumatoid arthritis. Sequenced by immunoSEQ multiplex PCR; TCRdb stores in-frame clones only, minus some. The sample has about 20,000 clones; around 84% are singletons. The specimen was CD8+ T cells sorted from blood. These receptors all come from a woman aged 45-65 years in good health.

The chain carries TRBV5-1 and TRBJ2-1; 8 nucleotides align to TRBD2. Germline-derived CDR1 and CDR2 are SGHRS and YFSETQ. The CDR3 sequence is 16 residues long. V lost 0 bases to trimming and J lost 4 bases; unmatched junction nucleotides: 6. CDR3: CASSLGAGAPYNEQFF. CDR3 coding DNA: TGCGCCAGCAGCTTGGGAGCGGGGGCGCCATACAATGAGCAGTTCTTC.

Only a few counts were recorded for this clone. The chain links TRBV27 to TRBJ1-2; D is uncertain. The germline V and J ends were trimmed by 7 bases and 7 bases, with 19 bases remaining between them. This CDR3 contains 14 residues. The germline gives CDR1 MNHEY, CDR2 SMNVEV (reference sequence). The CDR3 DNA follows: TGTGCCAGCACCTTTCGGGGAGGTGCGGGTGGCTACACCTTC. This gives the protein CASTFRGGAGGYTF.

This chain uses TRBV28 with TRBJ1-1, with 9 bases aligning to TRBD1. The CDR3 consists of 15 residues. Germline V gene sequence: CDR1 MDHEN, CDR2 SYDVKM. Trimming removed 2 bases from V and 6 bases from J; junction bases left unmatched: 7. This CDR3 reads CASSLGLTGGAEAFF. The CDR3 DNA sequence: TGTGCCAGCAGTTTAGGCTTGACAGGGGGGGCTGAAGCTTTCTTT.

The rearrangement joins TRBV9 to TRBJ1-1; possibly TRBD1 for D (5 bases). Per the germline V gene, CDR1 is SGDLS and CDR2 is YYNGEE. Trimming removed 1 base at V and 0 bases at J, with 13 bases between. The CDR3 spans 16 residues. CDR3 region: CASSVMGGGMNTEAFF. The DNA of the CDR3 is TGTGCCAGCAGCGTAATGGGTGGGGGGATGAACACTGAAGCTTTCTTT.

The V and J genes are TRBV4-2 and TRBJ2-5; possibly TRBD2 for D (6 bases). V lost 3 bases, J lost 3 bases, and 17 bases lay in between. CDR1 and CDR2 from the germline V gene are LGHNA and YNFKEQ. CDR3 size: 16 residues. CDR3 sequence reads: CASSQIKDSGEETQYF. As DNA, the CDR3 is TGTGCCAGCAGCCAGATAAAGGATTCGGGGGAAGAGACCCAGTACTTC.

This chain uses TRBV4-3 with TRBJ2-6; maybe TRBD1 (6 bases). Germline V gene data show CDR1 as LGHNA and CDR2 as YSLEER. V lost 4 bases and J lost 1, with 17 bases in between. This CDR3 has 18 amino acids. CDR3 bases: TGCGCCAGCAGCCCGATGGGGGCTGTGGGATCTGGGGCCAACGTCCTGACTTTC. Translation: CASSPMGAVGSGANVLTF.

This sequence joins TRBV7-2 and TRBJ1-2; 7 nucleotides line up with TRBD1. J gave up 8 bases and V 1 base, and 10 bases lay outside the gene matches. The germline V gene encodes CDR1 SGHTA and CDR2 FQGNSA. The CDR3 is 15 residues long. In DNA form, the CDR3 reads TGTGCCAGCAGCTTAGGGGACAGATCCCTGGGGGGCTACACCTTC. Residues: CASSLGDRSLGGYTF.

In DNA form, the CDR3 reads TGTGCCAGCAGCCCCACGTCCATTGAGCAGTTCTTC. This encodes CASSPTSIEQFF. This sequence joins TRBV7-9 and TRBJ2-1; D is unresolved. V shed 5 bases and J shed 9 bases, with 11 bases lying between them. The germline V gene encodes CDR1 SEHNR and CDR2 FQNEAQ (reference sequence). The CDR3 is 12 amino acids.

Notes on this clone: The junction departs from germline at one end; a sequencing error may be responsible. This chain connects TRBV19 to TRBJ2-3; D is unclear. This CDR3 comprises 15 residues. Looked up from germline, CDR1 is LNHDA and CDR2 is SQIVND (reference sequence). The CDR3 nucleotides are TGTGCCAGTAGCATAGCCACCCTGTCCCCAGATACGCAGTATTTT. Protein sequence: CASSIATLSPDTQYF. Filled out from reference TRBV19 and TRBJ2-3, the complete variable domain reads DGGITQSPKYLFRKEGQNVTLSCEQNLNHDAMYWYRQDPGQGLRLIYYSQIVNDFQKGDIAEGYSVSREKKESFPLTVTSAQKNPTAFYLCASSIATLSPDTQYFGPGTRLTVL.

The chain has TRBV7-9 and TRBJ1-5; a possible D gene is TRBD1 (5 bases). The CDR3 runs 16 residues. Trimming stripped 5 bases from V and 0 bases from J, with 14 bases between. Germline V gene data show CDR1 as SEHNR and CDR2 as FQNEAQ (reference sequence). CDR3: CASSRGGPYSNQPQHF. In nucleotides, the CDR3 is TGTGCCAGCAGCCGTGGGGGACCCTATAGCAATCAGCCCCAGCATTTT.

The V call is TRBV18, the J call TRBJ1-1, with TRBD1 matching 7 bases. The CDR3 has 15 amino acids. Per the germline V gene, CDR1 is KGHSH and CDR2 is LQKENI. After removal of 2 bases from V and 1 base from J, the junction contained 4 bases not matched to a gene. CDR3 nucleotides: TGTGCCAGCTCACCAGGGGCAGGGGGGAACACTGAAGCTTTCTTT. Its protein is CASSPGAGGNTEAFF.

The chain uses TRBV19 and TRBJ2-6; tentatively, D is TRBD2 (6 bases). The germline V gene encodes CDR1 LNHDA and CDR2 SQIVND (reference sequence). This CDR3 is 17 amino acids long. Trimming stripped 4 bases from V and 0 bases from J, with 13 bases between. CDR3 amino acids: CASSRDGGPSGANVLTF. CDR3 nucleotides: TGTGCCAGTAGTAGAGACGGGGGACCCTCTGGGGCCAACGTCCTGACTTTC.

The chain has TRBV13 and TRBJ2-1, with D unresolved. Germline V CDR1 and CDR2: PRHDT, FYEKMQ (reference sequence). The V end was cut by 5 bases, the J end by 5 bases, with 16 bases between. The CDR3 has 15 residues. The CDR3, as DNA: TGTGCCAGCAGCCTGTGGGCGCCTGTCCACAATGAGCAGTTCTTC. This codes for CASSLWAPVHNEQFF.

CDR3 amino acids: CASSKSASYSGNTIYF. For the CDR3, the DNA is TGTGCCAGCAGCAAATCCGCCAGCTACTCTGGAAACACCATATATTTT. The V and J genes are TRBV21-1 and TRBJ1-3. TRBV21-1 is a pseudogene segment. The CDR3 length is 16 residues.

This chain joins TRBV6-1 and TRBJ2-7; D tentatively reads TRBD1 or TRBD2 (6 bases each). The germline V gene encodes CDR1 MNHNS and CDR2 SASEGT. Trimming pared 0 bases from V and 1 base from J, leaving 7 bases between. The CDR3 runs to 14 residues. The CDR3 loop is CASSEAGGSYEQYF. CDR3 nucleotides: TGTGCCAGCAGTGAAGCAGGGGGGTCCTACGAGCAGTACTTC.

The chain employs TRBV4-2 and TRBJ1-2; no clear D gene. Germline V gene lookup returns CDR1 LGHNA and CDR2 YNFKEQ. The CDR3 has 15 amino acids. Trimming took off 0 bases at V and 7 bases at J, with 15 bases between the two ends. The CDR3 spells CASSQDANNWGGYTF. In nucleotides, the CDR3 is TGTGCCAGCAGCCAAGATGCCAATAACTGGGGTGGCTACACCTTC.

The chain carries TRBV5-5 and TRBJ1-2; 7 bases agree with TRBD1. The germline gives CDR1 SGHKS, CDR2 YYEKEE (reference sequence). The junction had 6 bases not matched to a gene; V was cut back by 0 bases and J by 4 bases. CDR3 length: 15 residues. The CDR3: CASSLEITGAYGYTF. DNA for the CDR3: TGTGCCAGCAGCTTGGAAATAACAGGGGCCTATGGCTACACCTTC.

V usage is TRBV5-6 and J usage is TRBJ1-2; D unresolved. The CDR3 runs 17 residues. Trimming removed 0 bases from V and 4 bases from J, with 19 bases in between. In germline, CDR1 is SGHDT, CDR2 YYEEEE. CDR3 nucleotides: TGTGCCAGCAGCTTGGACGGGGAAGGTGGGTTTAGCTATGGCTACACCTTC. Amino acid sequence: CASSLDGEGGFSYGYTF.

The V call is TRBV5-5, the J call TRBJ2-7; D is tentatively TRBD1 or TRBD2 (6 bases each). The germline V and J ends were trimmed by 0 bases and 10 bases, with 11 bases remaining between them. CDR3 length: 12 amino acids. Germline V gene lookup returns CDR1 SGHKS and CDR2 YYEKEE (reference sequence). Here the CDR3 reads CASSLEGGYQYV. CDR3 DNA: TGTGCCAGCAGCTTGGAGGGGGGCTACCAGTACGTC.

The chain uses TRBV4-3 and TRBJ2-1, with 7 bases lining up with TRBD2. Trimming at V came to 0 bases and at J to 4 bases, leaving 6 bases not matched to a gene. The CDR3 runs 16 residues. The germline CDR1 and CDR2 sequences are LGHNA and YSLEER. The CDR3 region has the DNA TGCGCCAGCAGCCAAGATTTGGGGGGGTTGTACAATGAGCAGTTCTTC. Its translation: CASSQDLGGLYNEQFF.

The chain has TRBV5-1 and TRBJ2-5; TRBD2 matches 12 bases. Germline CDR1 reads SGHRS; CDR2 reads YFSETQ. This CDR3 is built from 16 residues. Trimming at V came to 1 base and at J to 5 bases, leaving 6 bases not matched to a gene. CDR3 in DNA: TGCGCCAGCAGCTTGAGGACTAGCGGGGTTAGGGAGACCCAGTACTTC. Its translation is CASSLRTSGVRETQYF. Supplemented by reference TRBV5-1 and TRBJ2-5, the full variable domain reads KAGVTQTPRYLIKTRGQQVTLSCSPISGHRSVSWYQQTPGQGLQFLFEYFSETQRNKGNFPGRFSGRQFSNSRSEMNVSTLELGDSALYLCASSLRTSGVRETQYFGPGTRLLVL.

The chain couples TRBV7-6 to TRBJ1-3; D gene unclear. Trimming stripped 1 base from V and 0 bases from J, with 7 bases between. Germline V CDR1 and CDR2: SGHVS, FNYEAQ. This CDR3 is built from 15 residues. DNA for the CDR3: TGTGCCAGCAGCTTAGGTCAGATCTCTGGAAACACCATATATTTT. It codes for CASSLGQISGNTIYF.

The chain combines TRBV11-3 with TRBJ2-1; 8 nucleotides agree with TRBD2. The CDR3 sequence is 15 residues long. V lost 3 bases, J lost 5 bases, and 6 bases stayed unmatched. Germline V gene sequence: CDR1 SGHNT, CDR2 YENEEA. CDR3 bases: TGTGCCAGCAGCTTTTCCCTAGCGGGCCACAATGAGCAGTTCTTC. This sequence encodes CASSFSLAGHNEQFF.